The T cell receptor beta chain described here comes from a study of blood T cell repertoires in COVID-19 (dated by TCRdb to about 2020). The study in broad terms: The collaborator samples originated in the United States, Italy and Spain and spanned the acute and convalescent phases of COVID-19. The material from the prospective study consisted of cDNA or gDNA derived from T cells, B-cell-depleted T cells, or PBMCs. Subjects who had been exposed to COVID-19, were actively infected with it, or had recovered from it provided the deeply sampled blood TCRbeta repertoires that made up the dataset. The repertoires were released in a freely available public database meant as a resource for research on the immune response to SARS-CoV-2. Samples came from the ongoing ImmuneRACE study (first 160 participants) plus 1,254 subjects from 6 global collaborators. Sample metadata almost always included a de-identified subject ID, COVID-19 status, age in years and sex. Where HLA class I and class II types were available, the types were taken from metadata supplied by the sample provider, not from assay-based typing. The study at large found these results: Clinical and demographic metadata were provided uncurated, with the amount varying by source and participant.

In Seattle, one collaborating source enrolled patients while the infection was active and tracked those patients longitudinally over the course of disease. Each collaborating institution followed its own protocols to collect whole blood in K2EDTA tubes. Collaborator samples were shipped for TCRbeta analysis as frozen whole blood, isolated PBMCs, or DNA extracted from either sample type. CDR1 SNHLY and CDR2 FYNNEI are derived from the germline V gene. Inclusive of the bounding cysteine and phenylalanine, the CDR3 is 15 residues long. Here the CDR3 DNA is all that survives: 45 bases in frame from base 1. V is cut back by 6 bases and J by 2 bases, with 6 bases in the junction unmatched. A word on this clone: The clone's antigen remains unknown. The record has no base qualities; no much larger clone is one base away.

The immunoSEQ Assay, a bias-controlled multiplex PCR, was used to amplify TCRbeta CDR3 regions from genomic DNA. As for how the authors treated the data: The number of nucleated cells in each sample was estimated by amplification of reference gene primers within the assay. To quantify the absolute abundance of each unique TCRbeta CDR3 rearrangement, sequence reads were collapsed and filtered. Productive Simpson clonality was computed per sample as the square root of Simpson's diversity index over productive rearrangements. TCRdb provides this immuneACCESS table in a form limited to in-frame rearrangements. Some clones are lacking; in checked studies, under half of them reflect an unresolved V gene, and why the rest are absent is not known. D and trimming come from the DNA, and the V and J calls and clone size come from that table. Present in this sample are around 140,000 clones, around 89% of which were seen just once. Clones ranked in the top ten supply roughly an eighth of the sample.

The sequenced sample was peripheral blood. This sequence uses TRBV2 and TRBJ2-2; the central 7 bases match TRBD2. This TCR derives from a man aged 18 to 30 with COVID-19, enrolled during active disease. The sequence in DNA is TGTGCCAGCAGCACCGGGACTACCAACACCGGGGAGCTGTTTTTT. This translates into CASSTGTTNTGELFF.